Listed here are 9 T cell receptor beta chains from one sample, sequenced in a study of regulatory dendritic cells for organ transplantation. Clones were sequenced by immunoSEQ multiplex PCR, and TCRdb holds only the in-frame ones, with some missing. The table lists some 11,000 clones, 60% to 80% of them singletons, with around 0.98% in the top ten. Allogeneic regulatory or mature dendritic cells were co-cultured for about 5 days with CFSE-labeled sorted T cells at 1:10. Their cognate antigens are unknown. Sequenced: naive CD8+ T cells from blood cultured with regulatory dendritic cells. The subset was: CD45RA+ naive T cells. The receptors originated from a human donor in good health.

The V and J genes are TRBV9 and TRBJ2-1, with 10 bases fitting TRBD2. The CDR3 is 17 amino acids. V was clipped by 0 bases and J by 5 bases; unmatched bases: 8. Germline CDR1 reads SGDLS; CDR2 reads YYNGEE. The CDR3 loop reads CASSVEERGGYDNEQFF. Written as DNA, the CDR3 is TGTGCCAGCAGCGTAGAAGAGCGGGGGGGTTACGACAATGAGCAGTTCTTC. Filled out from reference TRBV9 and TRBJ2-1, the complete variable domain reads DSGVTQTPKHLITATGQRVTLRCSPRSGDLSVYWYQQSLDQGLQFLIQYYNGEERAKGNILERFSAQQFPDLHSELNLSSLELGDSALYFCASSVEERGGYDNEQFFGPGTRLTVL.

This clone was observed a handful of times. The chain links TRBV6-5 to TRBJ2-3; D may be TRBD1 (6 bases). The CDR3 sequence is 16 residues long. V was trimmed by 4 bases and J by 4 bases, leaving 18 bases between them. The germline CDR1 and CDR2 sequences are MNHEY and SVGAGI. The CDR3 here is CASSSFQGPRADTQYF. The CDR3 coding sequence is TGTGCCAGCAGTTCCTTCCAGGGGCCACGGGCAGATACGCAGTATTTT.

CDR3 loop: CASSDRRITNYGYTF. The CDR3 DNA reads TGTGCCAGTAGCGATCGCAGGATAACTAACTATGGCTACACCTTC. This chain connects TRBV19 to TRBJ1-2; D remains unclear. V lost 6 bases and J 0 bases, leaving 14 bases between the germline ends. In germline, CDR1 is LNHDA, CDR2 SQIVND (reference sequence). The CDR3 runs to 15 residues.

The chain is built from TRBV28 and TRBJ2-5; TRBD2 matches 10 bases. Germline lookup yields CDR1 MDHEN and CDR2 SYDVKM. The CDR3 is 16 residues long. J gave up 2 bases and V 5 bases, and 8 bases lay outside the gene matches. The chain's CDR3 is CASSPLRAGGQETQYF. CDR3 bases: TGTGCCAGCAGTCCCCTCCGAGCGGGGGGGCAAGAGACCCAGTACTTC.

The chain links TRBV7-2 to TRBJ2-1, with a weak D call TRBD2 (6 bases). V shed 5 bases and J shed 7 bases, with 27 bases lying between them. Germline values: CDR1 SGHTA, CDR2 FQGNSA. The CDR3 spans 18 residues. The CDR3, as DNA: TGTGCCAGCAGCCCCCCGGGGCAGGGAGGATCTACAGGTAATGAGCAGTTCTTC. Translation: CASSPPGQGGSTGNEQFF.

Comment on this clone: At one end the junction does not follow the germline gene, possibly because of a read error. This rearrangement joins TRBV4-1 to TRBJ1-3; possibly TRBD1 for D (5 bases). The CDR3 extends over 15 amino acids. Germline V gives CDR1 MGHRA, CDR2 YSYEKL. CDR3 coding DNA: TGCGCCAGCACCCAAACAGGAACCTCTGGAAACACCATATATTTT. This sequence encodes CASTQTGTSGNTIYF.

This chain connects TRBV4-1 to TRBJ1-5; the D gene is possibly TRBD1 (5 bases). The V and J ends lost 0 bases and 2 bases respectively, with 17 bases between them. The CDR3 consists of 18 residues. CDR1 MGHRA and CDR2 YSYEKL come from the germline V gene. The CDR3 bases are TGCGCCAGCAGCCAAGATGGCCCGGGGAGGGGTGGCAATCAGCCCCAGCATTTT. Amino acids: CASSQDGPGRGGNQPQHF.

This chain connects TRBV4-2 to TRBJ1-1; D perhaps matches TRBD1 (6 bases). Germline CDR1 reads LGHNA; CDR2 reads YNFKEQ. With 3 bases removed from V and 1 base from J, the gap between germline ends came to 12 bases. The CDR3 covers 15 residues. The CDR3 is CASSQNRDTNTEAFF. As DNA, the CDR3 is TGTGCCAGCAGCCAGAACAGGGATACGAACACTGAAGCTTTCTTT.

This chain links TRBV5-1 with TRBJ1-4; 10 bases map to TRBD1. The CDR3 totals 15 residues. Germline-derived CDR1 and CDR2 are SGHRS and YFSETQ. V was pared by 3 bases and J by 8 bases, with 7 bases of the junction left unmatched. In DNA form, the CDR3 reads TGCGCCAGCAGCTCGACAGGGGGCTTAGAAGAAAAACTGTTTTTT. Encoded protein: CASSSTGGLEEKLFF.